This TCR beta chain derives from a study of response to subunit inactivated influenza vaccine (dated by TCRdb to 2016 to 2019). With respect to the entire study: To follow how T cells responded to a trivalent subunit inactivated influenza vaccine, the researchers relied on deep quantitative profiling of the T cell receptor repertoire. On the study overall, not on this receptor specifically: It was suggested by the authors that each seasonal influenza vaccination may recruit only a limited number of new T cells.

Library preparation was by RT-PCR. This sample was sequenced with an Illumina HiSeq 2500. TCRdb itself trimmed the public reads at Q25 with fastp, ran MiXCR and retained productive beta chains. Merged by CDR3 protein, the rows form single entries marked with the most common genes and DNA. Here the sample has under 850,000 distinct CDR3 sequences; 15% to 20% occur a single time. Roughly 11% of the sample is in the top ten clones. This clonotype was found a few times. No antigen is known for it. No much larger clone is present one base from it, and per-base qualities are unavailable. From V the trimming removes 4 bases and from J it removes 2 bases, while the gene matches leave 7 bases of the junction unaccounted for. Spanning cysteine to phenylalanine, the CDR3 consists of 15 amino acids. Here the CDR3 DNA is all that survives: 45 bases in frame from base 1. Looking up the germline V gene yields CDR1 MNHNS and CDR2 SASEGT.

This receptor was taken from a man over 45 who received an inactivated influenza vaccine. Donor details come from another sample of the same person, matched by shared clones. This sample comprised PBMCs from blood, obtained about 5 days after vaccination. Recombination linked TRBV6-1 to TRBJ2-7; the junction holds 8 bases that match TRBD1. The CDR3: CASSGRDRKAYEQYF. The bases are TGTGCCAGCAGTGGCCGGGACAGGAAAGCCTACGAGCAGTACTTC.